This T cell receptor beta chain was recorded in a study of T cells after yellow fever vaccination. This clonotype was seen repeatedly, ten times or more. TCRdb fed the 5' RACE reads into MiXCR, producing one record per CDR3 protein. The repertoire holds hundreds of thousands of distinct CDR3 sequences, with around 3.6% as singletons. Germline V gives CDR1 KGHSH, CDR2 LQKENI. The CDR3 spans 15 residues. The V gene lost 4 bases and the J gene lost 2 bases, with 12 bases spanning the gap. This sequence was found in a man aged 18 to 30 who received the YFV17D yellow fever vaccine. This chain links TRBV18 with TRBJ2-1; TRBD2 might be the D (6 bases). Sequences were derived from PBMCs, sampled on the day of the yellow fever booster vaccination. The CDR3 nucleotides read TGTGCCAGCTCACACGGGGGTGTCCCCTACAATGAGCAGTTCTTC. It yields the protein CASSHGGVPYNEQFF.